The entry below describes one T cell receptor (beta chain). These data belong to a study of blood T cell repertoires in COVID-19. Study at large: The study drew acute and convalescent COVID-19 samples from the United States, Italy and Spain.

In the original workflow: Reference gene primer amplification yielded estimated nucleated cell counts. Generated by immunoSEQ multiplex PCR, the TCRdb table keeps only in-frame clones and is missing some. V, J and clone size derive from that table, while D and trimming were established from the DNA sequence. The sample holds more than 95,000 clones; 75% to 85% are singletons and the top ten take 3.5% to 4.5%. The CDR3 extends over 14 amino acids. Germline CDR1 reads LNHNV; CDR2 reads YYDKDF (reference sequence). Trimming removed 1 base at V and 3 bases at J, with 6 bases between. Sequencing used peripheral blood. This TCR was sampled from a woman between 45 and 65 years old with acute or convalescent COVID-19. This sequence joins TRBV15 and TRBJ2-2, with TRBD2 as a possible D gene (5 bases). Here the CDR3 DNA reads TGTGCCACCAGCAGAGCCGGGGACACCGGGGAGCTGTTTTTT. This encodes CATSRAGDTGELFF.